This T cell receptor (beta chain) was identified in a study of T cell responses to AZD1222 COVID-19 vaccine. Trimming cost V 0 bases and J 5 bases; bases outside gene matches: 8. CDR3 length: 16 amino acids. Germline V lookup: CDR1 MNHEY, CDR2 SVGAGI. General study findings and limits: At study baseline, merely five or six AZD1222 recipients were seropositive. There were mostly white British donors and more females than males, and clonal diversity was possibly underestimated. None of the repertoires were sampled until the peak T cell response had passed. Mapped onto spike, vaccine-associated CD4 TCRs spanned it and were dominant at 160-218 and 743-854.

Comment on this clone: Its antigen is unknown.

Here immunoSEQ multiplex PCR was the method, and the copy in TCRdb shows in-frame clones only, minus some. The table includes 80,000 to 90,000 clones, 90% detected once. The input for sequencing was peripheral blood, taken on day 0 of AZD1222 vaccination. The source is an adult in good health. The chain carries TRBV6-5 and TRBJ2-7; 9 positions match TRBD1. The CDR3 coding sequence is TGTGCCAGCAGTTACTCTCCGGACAGGGGAGGAAACGAGCAGTACTTC. Amino acid sequence: CASSYSPDRGGNEQYF.